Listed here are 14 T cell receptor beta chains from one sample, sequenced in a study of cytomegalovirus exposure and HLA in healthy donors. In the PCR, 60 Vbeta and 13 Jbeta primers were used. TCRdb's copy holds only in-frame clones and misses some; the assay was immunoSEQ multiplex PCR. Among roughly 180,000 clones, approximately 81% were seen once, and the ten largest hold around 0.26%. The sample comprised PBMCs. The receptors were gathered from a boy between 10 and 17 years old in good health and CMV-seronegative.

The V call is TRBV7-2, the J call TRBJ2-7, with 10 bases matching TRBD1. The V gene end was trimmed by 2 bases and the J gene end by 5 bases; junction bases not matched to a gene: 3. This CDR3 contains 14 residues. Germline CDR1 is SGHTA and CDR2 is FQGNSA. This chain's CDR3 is CASSLKTGGNEQYF. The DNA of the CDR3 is TGTGCCAGCAGCTTAAAGACAGGGGGCAACGAGCAGTACTTC.

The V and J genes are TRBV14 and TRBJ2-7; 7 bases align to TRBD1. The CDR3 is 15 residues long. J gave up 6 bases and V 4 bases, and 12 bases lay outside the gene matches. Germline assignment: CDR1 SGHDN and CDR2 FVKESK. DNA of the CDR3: TGTGCCAGCAGCCCGGAACGGGTCAGGGGGAGCGAGCAGTACTTC. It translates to CASSPERVRGSEQYF. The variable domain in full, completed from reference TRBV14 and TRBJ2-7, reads EAGVTQFPSHSVIEKGQTVTLRCDPISGHDNLYWYRRVMGKEIKFLLHFVKESKQDESGMPNNRFLAERTGGTYSTLKVQPAELEDSGVYFCASSPERVRGSEQYFGPGTRLTVT.

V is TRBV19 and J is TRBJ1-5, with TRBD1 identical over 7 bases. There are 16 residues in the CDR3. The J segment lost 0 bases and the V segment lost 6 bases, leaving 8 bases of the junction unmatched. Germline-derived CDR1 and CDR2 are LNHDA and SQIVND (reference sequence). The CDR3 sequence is CASRSRGSGSNQPQHF. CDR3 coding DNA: TGTGCCAGTAGGAGCAGGGGGAGTGGTAGCAATCAGCCCCAGCATTTT.

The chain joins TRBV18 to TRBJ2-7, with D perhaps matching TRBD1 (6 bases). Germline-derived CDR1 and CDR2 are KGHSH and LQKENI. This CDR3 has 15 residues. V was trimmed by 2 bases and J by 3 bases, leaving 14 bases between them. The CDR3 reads CASSPSTTGIYEQYF. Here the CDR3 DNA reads TGTGCCAGCTCACCATCGACAACAGGGATCTACGAGCAGTACTTC.

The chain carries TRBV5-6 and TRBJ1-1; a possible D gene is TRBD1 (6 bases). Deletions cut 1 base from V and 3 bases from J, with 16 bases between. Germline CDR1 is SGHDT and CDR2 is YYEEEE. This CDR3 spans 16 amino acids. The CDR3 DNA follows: TGTGCCAGCAGCTTGAGGTGGGACAAGGTTGACACTGAAGCTTTCTTT. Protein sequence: CASSLRWDKVDTEAFF.

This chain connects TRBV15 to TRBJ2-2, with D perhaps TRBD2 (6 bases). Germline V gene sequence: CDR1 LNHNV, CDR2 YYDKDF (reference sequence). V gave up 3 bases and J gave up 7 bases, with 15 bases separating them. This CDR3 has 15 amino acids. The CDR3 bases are TGTGCCACCAGCAGGGGTGGGACTCCCAACGGGGAGCTGTTTTTT. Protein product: CATSRGGTPNGELFF.

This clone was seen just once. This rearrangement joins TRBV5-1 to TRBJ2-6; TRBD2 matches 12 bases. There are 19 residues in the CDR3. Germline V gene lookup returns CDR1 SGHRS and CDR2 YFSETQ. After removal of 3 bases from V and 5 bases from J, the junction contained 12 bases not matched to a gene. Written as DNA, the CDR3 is TGCGCCAGCAGCTCCCGACTAGCGGGGGTCCCAACACGGGCCAACGTCCTGACTTTC. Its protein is CASSSRLAGVPTRANVLTF.

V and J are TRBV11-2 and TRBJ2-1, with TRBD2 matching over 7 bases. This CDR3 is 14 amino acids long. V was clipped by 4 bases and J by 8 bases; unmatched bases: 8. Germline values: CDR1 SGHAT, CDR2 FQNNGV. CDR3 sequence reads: CASSSGGGGDEQFF. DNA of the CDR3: TGTGCCAGCAGCTCCGGCGGGGGAGGAGATGAGCAGTTCTTC. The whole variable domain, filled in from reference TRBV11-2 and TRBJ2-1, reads EAGVAQSPRYKIIEKRQSVAFWCNPISGHATLYWYQQILGQGPKLLIQFQNNGVVDDSQLPKDRFSAERLKGVDSTLKIQPAKLEDSAVYLCASSSGGGGDEQFFGPGTRLTVL.

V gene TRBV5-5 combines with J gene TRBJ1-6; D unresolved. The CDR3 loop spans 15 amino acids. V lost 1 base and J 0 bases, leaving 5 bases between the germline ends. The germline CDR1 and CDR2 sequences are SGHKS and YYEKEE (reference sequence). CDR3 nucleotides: TGTGCCAGCAGCTTGATGAGCTCCTATAATTCACCCCTCCACTTT. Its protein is CASSLMSSYNSPLHF. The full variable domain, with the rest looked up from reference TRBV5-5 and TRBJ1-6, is DAGVTQSPTHLIKTRGQQVTLRCSPISGHKSVSWYQQVLGQGPQFIFQYYEKEERGRGNFPDRFSARQFPNYSSELNVNALLLGDSALYLCASSLMSSYNSPLHFGNGTRLTVT.

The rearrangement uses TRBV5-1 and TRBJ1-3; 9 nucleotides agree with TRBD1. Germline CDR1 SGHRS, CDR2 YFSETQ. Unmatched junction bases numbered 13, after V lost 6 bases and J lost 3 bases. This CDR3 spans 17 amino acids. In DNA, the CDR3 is TGCGCCAGCAACACTTTAGGGGACAGGGTCGTTGGAAACACCATATATTTT. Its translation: CASNTLGDRVVGNTIYF. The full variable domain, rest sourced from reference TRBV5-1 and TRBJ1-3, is KAGVTQTPRYLIKTRGQQVTLSCSPISGHRSVSWYQQTPGQGLQFLFEYFSETQRNKGNFPGRFSGRQFSNSRSEMNVSTLELGDSALYLCASNTLGDRVVGNTIYFGEGSWLTVV.

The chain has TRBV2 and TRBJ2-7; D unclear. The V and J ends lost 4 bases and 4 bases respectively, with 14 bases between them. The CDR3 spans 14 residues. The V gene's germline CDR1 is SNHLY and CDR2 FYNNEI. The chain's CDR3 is CASSGGISLYEQYF. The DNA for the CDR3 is TGTGCCAGCAGTGGCGGTATCTCCCTATACGAGCAGTACTTC.

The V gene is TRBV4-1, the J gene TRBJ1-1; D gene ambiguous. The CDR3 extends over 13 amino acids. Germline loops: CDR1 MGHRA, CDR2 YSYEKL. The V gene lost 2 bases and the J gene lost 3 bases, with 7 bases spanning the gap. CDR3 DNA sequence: TGCGCCAGCAGCCAACGGGGAGACACTGAAGCTTTCTTT. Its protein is CASSQRGDTEAFF.

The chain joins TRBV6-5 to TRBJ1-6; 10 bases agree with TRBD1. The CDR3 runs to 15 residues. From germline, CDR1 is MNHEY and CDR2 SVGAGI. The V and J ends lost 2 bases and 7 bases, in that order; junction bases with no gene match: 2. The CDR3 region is CASSYLGQGNSPLHF. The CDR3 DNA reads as TGTGCCAGCAGTTACCTGGGACAGGGGAATTCACCCCTCCACTTT.

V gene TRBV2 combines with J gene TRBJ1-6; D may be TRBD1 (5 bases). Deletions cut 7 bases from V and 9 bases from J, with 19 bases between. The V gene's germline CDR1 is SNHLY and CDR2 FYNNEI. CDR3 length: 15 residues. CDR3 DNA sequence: TGTGCCAGCAATCGCAGGGATTGGGGAAGTTCACCCCTCCACTTT. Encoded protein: CASNRRDWGSSPLHF.